This T cell receptor (beta chain) originates from a study of vaccination effects on CD4 cells after COVID-19. After expansion with viral peptide pools in the ViraFEST assay, antigen-specific CD4+ T cells were sequenced. It was after approximately 11 days of culture that CD4+ T cells were isolated. The healthy vaccine recipients, who had no prior SARS-CoV-2 infection, showed negative nucleocapsid antibodies. Comment on this clone: Its antigen remains unidentified.

Germline assignment: CDR1 MNHEY and CDR2 SVGAGI. This CDR3 region has 14 residues. Trimming cost V 6 bases and J 5 bases, with 16 bases left between them. Using immunoSEQ multiplex PCR, the repertoire was profiled, and TCRdb retains in-frame clones only, with some absent. The sample lists about 73,000 clones; under 85% were seen once. The sequence derives from a human donor who received a COVID-19 vaccine. The chain uses TRBV6-5 and TRBJ2-5, with a tentative D call TRBD1 (5 bases). The sample in question was CD4+ T cells from PBMCs cultured with HCoV-NL63 spike peptides, obtained before COVID-19 vaccination. CDR3 amino acids: CASRRHRGKETQYF. For the CDR3, the DNA is TGTGCCAGCAGAAGACATAGGGGCAAGGAGACCCAGTACTTC.